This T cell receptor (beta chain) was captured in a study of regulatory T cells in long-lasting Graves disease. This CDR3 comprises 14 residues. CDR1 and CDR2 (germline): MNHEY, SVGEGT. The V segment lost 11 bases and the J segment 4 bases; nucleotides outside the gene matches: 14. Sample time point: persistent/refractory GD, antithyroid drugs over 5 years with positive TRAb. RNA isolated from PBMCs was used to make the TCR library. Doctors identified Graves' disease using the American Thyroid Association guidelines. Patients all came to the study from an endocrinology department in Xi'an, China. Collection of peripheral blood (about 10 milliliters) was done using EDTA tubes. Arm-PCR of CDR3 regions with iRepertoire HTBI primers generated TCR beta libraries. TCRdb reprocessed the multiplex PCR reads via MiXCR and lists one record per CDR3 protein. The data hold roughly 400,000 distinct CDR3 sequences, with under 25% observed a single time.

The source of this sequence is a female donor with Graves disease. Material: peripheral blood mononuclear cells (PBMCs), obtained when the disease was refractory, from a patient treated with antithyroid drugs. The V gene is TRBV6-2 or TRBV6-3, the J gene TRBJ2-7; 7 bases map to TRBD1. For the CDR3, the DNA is TGTGCCTCAAGTCCCGGGACAGAAGGATACGAGCAGTACTTC. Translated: CASSPGTEGYEQYF.